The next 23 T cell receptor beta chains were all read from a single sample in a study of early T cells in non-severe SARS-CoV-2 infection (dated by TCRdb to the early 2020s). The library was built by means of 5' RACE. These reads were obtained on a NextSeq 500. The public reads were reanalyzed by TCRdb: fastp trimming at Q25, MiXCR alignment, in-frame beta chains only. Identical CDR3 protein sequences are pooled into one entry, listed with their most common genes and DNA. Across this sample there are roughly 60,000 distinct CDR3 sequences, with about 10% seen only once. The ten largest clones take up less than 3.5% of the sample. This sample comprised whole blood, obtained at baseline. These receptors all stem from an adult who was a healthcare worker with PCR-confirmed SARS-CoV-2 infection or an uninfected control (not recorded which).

The CDR3 is CASSLRSLAGDTQYF. In DNA, the CDR3 is TGTGCCAGCAGCTTAAGGTCCCTAGCGGGAGATACGCAGTATTTT. The V and J genes are TRBV7-2 and TRBJ2-3, with TRBD2 matching over 8 bases. The CDR3 has 15 amino acids. Germline V lookup: CDR1 SGHTA, CDR2 FQGNSA. After removal of 2 bases from V and 5 bases from J, the junction contained 6 bases not matched to a gene.

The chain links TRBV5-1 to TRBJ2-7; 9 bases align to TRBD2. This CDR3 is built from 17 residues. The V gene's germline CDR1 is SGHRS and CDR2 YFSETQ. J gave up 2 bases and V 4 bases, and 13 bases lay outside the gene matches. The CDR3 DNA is TGCGCCAGCAGCCCCCAGACTAGCGGCTTTACCCCCTACGAGCAGTACTTC. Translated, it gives CASSPQTSGFTPYEQYF.

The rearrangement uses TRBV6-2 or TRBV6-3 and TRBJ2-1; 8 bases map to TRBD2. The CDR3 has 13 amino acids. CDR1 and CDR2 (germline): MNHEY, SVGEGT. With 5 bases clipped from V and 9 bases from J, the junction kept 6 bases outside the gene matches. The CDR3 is CASSPTGGGEQFF. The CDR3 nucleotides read TGTGCCAGCAGTCCGACCGGGGGGGGTGAGCAGTTCTTC.

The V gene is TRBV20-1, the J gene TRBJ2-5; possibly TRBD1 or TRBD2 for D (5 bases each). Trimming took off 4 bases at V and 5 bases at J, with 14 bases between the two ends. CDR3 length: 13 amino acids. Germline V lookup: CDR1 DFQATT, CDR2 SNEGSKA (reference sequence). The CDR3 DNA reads TGCAGTGCTACTCTCAAGGGGACCGAGACCCAGTACTTC. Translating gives CSATLKGTETQYF.

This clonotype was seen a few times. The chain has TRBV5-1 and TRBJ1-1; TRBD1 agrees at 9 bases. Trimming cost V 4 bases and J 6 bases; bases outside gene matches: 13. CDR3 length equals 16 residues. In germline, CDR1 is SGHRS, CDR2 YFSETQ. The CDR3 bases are TGCGCCAGCAGCCTGACCGGGACAGGGTTCGACGCTGAAGCTTTCTTT. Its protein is CASSLTGTGFDAEAFF. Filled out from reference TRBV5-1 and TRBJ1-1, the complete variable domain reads KAGVTQTPRYLIKTRGQQVTLSCSPISGHRSVSWYQQTPGQGLQFLFEYFSETQRNKGNFPGRFSGRQFSNSRSEMNVSTLELGDSALYLCASSLTGTGFDAEAFFGQGTRLTVV.

The CDR3 bases are TGCGCCAGCAGCCAAGACCCTACAGGGAACCTCTATGGCTACACCTTC. Its translation: CASSQDPTGNLYGYTF. This chain connects TRBV4-3 to TRBJ1-2; D is possibly TRBD1 (6 bases). The V end lost 0 bases, the J end lost 4 bases, and 15 bases lay between the germline ends. CDR1 and CDR2 (germline): LGHNA, YSLEER. The CDR3 totals 16 residues.

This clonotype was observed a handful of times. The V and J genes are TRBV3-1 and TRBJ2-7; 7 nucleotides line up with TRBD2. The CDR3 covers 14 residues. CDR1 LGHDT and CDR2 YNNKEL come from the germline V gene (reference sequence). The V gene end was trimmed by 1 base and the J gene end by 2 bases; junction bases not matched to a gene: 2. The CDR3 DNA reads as TGTGCCAGCAGCCAAGGGGGGAGGGCCTACGAGCAGTACTTC. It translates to CASSQGGRAYEQYF.

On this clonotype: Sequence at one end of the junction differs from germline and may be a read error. The CDR3 DNA reads as TGTGCCTGCAGTTCCGACAGGGGTGGCACTGAAGCTTTCTTT. Protein sequence: CACSSDRGGTEAFF. The V gene is TRBV2, the J gene TRBJ1-1; 8 bases are a match to TRBD1. Germline V gene data show CDR1 as SNHLY and CDR2 as FYNNEI. This CDR3 is built from 14 residues.

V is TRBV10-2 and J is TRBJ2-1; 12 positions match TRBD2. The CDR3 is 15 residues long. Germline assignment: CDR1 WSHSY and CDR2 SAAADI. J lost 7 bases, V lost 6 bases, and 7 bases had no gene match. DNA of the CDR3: TGCGCCAGCAGGGCTGGACTAGCGGGGATGAATGAGCAGTTCTTC. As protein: CASRAGLAGMNEQFF.

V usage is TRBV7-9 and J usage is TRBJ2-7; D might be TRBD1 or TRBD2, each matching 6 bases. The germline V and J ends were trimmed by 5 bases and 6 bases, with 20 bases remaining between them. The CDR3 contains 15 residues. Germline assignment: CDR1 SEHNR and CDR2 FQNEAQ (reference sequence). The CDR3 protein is CASSRGLRGFLEQYF. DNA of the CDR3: TGTGCCAGCAGCCGGGGGCTAAGGGGCTTTCTCGAGCAGTACTTC.

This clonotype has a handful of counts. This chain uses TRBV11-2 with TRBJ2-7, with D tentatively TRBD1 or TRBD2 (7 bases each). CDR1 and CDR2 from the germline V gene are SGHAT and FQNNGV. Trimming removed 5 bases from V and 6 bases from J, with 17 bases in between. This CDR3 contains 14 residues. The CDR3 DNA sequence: TGTGCCAGCAGCGGAAGAGACAGGGAGGGCGAGCAGTACTTC. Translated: CASSGRDREGEQYF.

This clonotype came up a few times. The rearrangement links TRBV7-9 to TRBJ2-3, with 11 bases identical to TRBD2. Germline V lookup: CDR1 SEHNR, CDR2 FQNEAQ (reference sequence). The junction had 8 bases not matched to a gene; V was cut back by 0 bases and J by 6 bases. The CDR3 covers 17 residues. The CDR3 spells CASSLASGGARRDTQYF. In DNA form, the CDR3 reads TGTGCCAGCAGCTTAGCTAGCGGGGGGGCCCGACGGGATACGCAGTATTTT.

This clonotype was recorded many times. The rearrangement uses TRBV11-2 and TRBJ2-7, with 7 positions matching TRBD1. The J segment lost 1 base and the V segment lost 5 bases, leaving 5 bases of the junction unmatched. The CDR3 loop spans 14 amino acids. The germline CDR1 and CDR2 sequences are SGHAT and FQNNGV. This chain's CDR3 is CASSLRQGSYEQYF. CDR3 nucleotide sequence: TGTGCCAGCAGCCTTAGACAGGGTTCCTACGAGCAGTACTTC.

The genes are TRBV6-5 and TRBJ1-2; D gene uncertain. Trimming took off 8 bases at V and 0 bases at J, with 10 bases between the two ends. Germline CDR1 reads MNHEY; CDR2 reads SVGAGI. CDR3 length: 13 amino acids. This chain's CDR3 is CASRYGANYGYTF. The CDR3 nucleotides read TGTGCCAGCCGATATGGGGCTAACTATGGCTACACCTTC.

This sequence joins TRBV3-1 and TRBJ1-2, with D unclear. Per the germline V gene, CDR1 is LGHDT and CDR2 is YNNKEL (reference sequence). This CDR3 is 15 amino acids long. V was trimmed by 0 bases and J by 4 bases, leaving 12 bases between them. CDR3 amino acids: CASSQEVGYSYGYTF. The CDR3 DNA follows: TGTGCCAGCAGCCAAGAGGTCGGCTACAGCTATGGCTACACCTTC.

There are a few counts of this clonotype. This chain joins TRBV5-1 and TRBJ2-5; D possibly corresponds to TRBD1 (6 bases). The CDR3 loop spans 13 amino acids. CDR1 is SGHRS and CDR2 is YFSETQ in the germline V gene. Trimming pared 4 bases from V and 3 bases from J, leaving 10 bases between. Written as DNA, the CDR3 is TGCGCCAGCAGCGTCCCAGGGGAAGAGACCCAGTACTTC. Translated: CASSVPGEETQYF.

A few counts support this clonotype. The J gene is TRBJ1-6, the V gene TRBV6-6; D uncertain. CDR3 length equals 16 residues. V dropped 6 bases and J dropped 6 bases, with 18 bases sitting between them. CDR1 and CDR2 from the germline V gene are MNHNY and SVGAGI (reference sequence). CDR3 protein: CASSTGRAPTNSPLHF. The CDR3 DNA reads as TGTGCCAGCAGCACCGGACGGGCCCCTACTAATTCACCCCTCCACTTT.

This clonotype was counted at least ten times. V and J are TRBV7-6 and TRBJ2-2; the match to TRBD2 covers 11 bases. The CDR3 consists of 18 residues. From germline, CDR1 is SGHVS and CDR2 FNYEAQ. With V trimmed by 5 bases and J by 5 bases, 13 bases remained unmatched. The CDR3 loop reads CASSPFPPSGGFTGELFF. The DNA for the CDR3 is TGTGCCAGCAGCCCCTTCCCACCTAGCGGGGGGTTTACCGGGGAGCTGTTTTTT.

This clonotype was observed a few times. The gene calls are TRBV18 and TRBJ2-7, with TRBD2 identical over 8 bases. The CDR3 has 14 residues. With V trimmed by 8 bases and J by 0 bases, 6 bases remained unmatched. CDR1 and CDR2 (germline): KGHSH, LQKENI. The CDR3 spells CASTTSGGSYEQYF. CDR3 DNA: TGTGCCAGCACTACCAGCGGGGGCTCCTACGAGCAGTACTTC. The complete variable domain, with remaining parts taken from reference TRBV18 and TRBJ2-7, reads NAGVMQNPRHLVRRRGQEARLRCSPMKGHSHVYWYRQLPEEGLKFMVYLQKENIIDESGMPKERFSAEFPKEGPSILRIQQVVRGDSAAYFCASTTSGGSYEQYFGPGTRLTVT.

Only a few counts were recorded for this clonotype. CDR3 sequence reads: CASSPLLLRGDNEQFF. CDR3 nucleotide sequence: TGCGCCAGCAGCCCCCTCTTACTGCGGGGGGACAATGAGCAGTTCTTC. The chain recombines TRBV4-1 with TRBJ2-1; 8 bases align to TRBD2. Germline V lookup: CDR1 MGHRA, CDR2 YSYEKL. This CDR3 spans 16 amino acids. V dropped 4 bases and J dropped 5; count of bases not matched to a gene: 10.

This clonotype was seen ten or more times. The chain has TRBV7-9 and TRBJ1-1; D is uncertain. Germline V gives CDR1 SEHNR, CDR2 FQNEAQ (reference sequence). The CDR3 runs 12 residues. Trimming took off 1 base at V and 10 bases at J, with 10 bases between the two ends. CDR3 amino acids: CASSLVPAGAFF. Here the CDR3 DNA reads TGTGCCAGCAGCTTAGTACCTGCGGGAGCTTTCTTT.

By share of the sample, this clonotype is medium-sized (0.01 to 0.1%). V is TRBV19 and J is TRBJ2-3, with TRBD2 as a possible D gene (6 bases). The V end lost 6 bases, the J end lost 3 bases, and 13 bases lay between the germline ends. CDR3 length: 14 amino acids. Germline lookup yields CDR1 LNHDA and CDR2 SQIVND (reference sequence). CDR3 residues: CASSGGTETDTQYF. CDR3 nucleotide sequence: TGTGCCAGTAGCGGCGGGACTGAGACAGATACGCAGTATTTT.

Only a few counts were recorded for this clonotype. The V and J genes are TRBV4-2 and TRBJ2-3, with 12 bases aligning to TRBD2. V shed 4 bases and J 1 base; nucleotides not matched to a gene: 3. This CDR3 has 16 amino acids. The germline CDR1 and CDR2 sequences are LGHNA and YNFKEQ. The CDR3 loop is CASSLTSGGRTDTQYF. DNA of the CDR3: TGTGCCAGCAGCCTGACTAGCGGGGGACGCACAGATACGCAGTATTTT.